The source of this TCR beta chain is a study of molecular identifiers for immune sequencing clone quantification (dated by TCRdb to between 2018 and 2020). In terms of the full investigation: For a replicate experiment, RNA from around 20,000 or 100,000 naive CD8 T cells was divided into five aliquots, of which four were sequenced. The study was a methods study using CD8 T cells to benchmark molecular-identifier clustering-based TCR repertoire sequencing (MIDCIRS) and TCR RNA copy counting.

Libraries of naive CD8 T cells were generated from roughly 21,000 to 960,000 sorted cells, with 10%, 30% or 50% of the purified RNA used. Naive CD8 T cells, defined as CD8+CD4-CCR7+CD45RA+, were FACS-sorted into RLT Plus buffer on a BD FACSAria II. Detection sensitivity was tested by spiking Jurkat RNA equal to over 8 TCR copies' worth into samples containing 20,000-1,000,000 naive CD8 T cells. Enrichment of CD8 T cells was done with RosetteSep CD8+ T Cell Enrichment Cocktail plus Ficoll-Paque, and ACK red cell lysis came afterward. Broader findings and caveats from the paper: In CMV-specific effector cells, clones with more than 20 RNA copies accounted for over 99% of molecules, whereas in naive cells such clones accounted for under 1%. The naive libraries included spiked-in Jurkat TCR RNA (roughly 11 copies' worth), and this RNA is not part of the donor repertoire. Identical TCR molecules sharing a barcode could cause highly expanded clone sizes to be underestimated. Modeling estimated roughly 3 recovered TCR RNA copies per cell, compared with about 10 by digital PCR, which implies about 32% capture efficiency. A single cell's worth of spiked-in Jurkat TCR RNA was reported detectable even among 850,000 to 1,000,000 naive CD8 T cells. When barcode sub-clustering was omitted, TCR diversity was inflated by chimeric consensus sequences, with chimeras reaching as high as 47%.

Points on this clonotype: Its antigen target is currently unknown. No qualities accompany the bases; no much larger clone lies one base away.

Libraries were built with PCR. The listed sequencing device is Illumina HiSeq 4000. Bulk TCR libraries were generated as previously described, with the TCR primers listed in Table S5 used. Purification of total RNA was performed with the Qiagen AllPrep DNA/RNA kit. Before analysis, reads from multiple sequencing runs of one library were combined. Concerning the study's data processing: Reads were retained only if an exact TCR constant sequence was present, and the retained reads were trimmed to 150 nt and grouped according to their 12-nt molecular barcodes. Reads within each barcode group were sub-clustered using a 15% Levenshtein threshold, and quality-weighted consensus sequences were constructed for each RNA molecule. Non-functional sequences were removed, as were lower-count sequences one edit away from another. Barcode sub-clusters with fewer than 20% of the maximum read count were removed, based on fitting two negative binomial distributions. TCRdb itself trimmed the public reads at Q25 with fastp, ran MiXCR and retained productive beta chains. For every CDR3 protein sequence, its rows merge into one entry that carries the most common genes and DNA. The V and J calls and clone size are TCRdb's, not the authors'. A total of about 510,000 distinct CDR3 sequences appear in this sample, about 20% of them only once. More than 0.8% of the sample belongs to the ten largest clones.

Its CDR3 holds 18 amino acids, cysteine through phenylalanine. Here the CDR3 DNA is all that survives: 54 bases in frame from base 1. Per the germline V gene, SGHDN is the CDR1 and FVKESK is the CDR2. V is reduced by 1 base and J by 0 bases, leaving a spacing of 15 bases between them. The clonotype was recovered from a human donor in good health. Some libraries in this study had Jurkat cell RNA spiked in. Recombination connected TRBV14 to TRBJ1-4; no confident D gene assignment can be made. The source material was naive CD8+ T cells from blood, with Jurkat cell RNA spiked in. Explained via the paper, the cell subset or site label denotes: FACS-sorted CD8+CD4-CCR7+CD45RA+ naive T cells. The CDR3 here reads CASSQVLTEGATNEKLFF. The base sequence is TGTGCCAGCAGCCAAGTGTTGACGGAGGGAGCAACTAATGAAAAACTGTTTTTT.